These T cell receptor beta chains were read from a single sample in a study of T cell responses to AZD1222 COVID-19 vaccine. TCRdb's copy holds only in-frame clones and misses some; the assay was immunoSEQ multiplex PCR. The sample holds about 140,000 clones, around 84% seen once. The sequenced sample was peripheral blood, obtained 28 days after the second AZD1222 dose. Receptor source: an adult who received the AZD1222 COVID-19 vaccine. Each CDR3 is given with its conserved first and last residue. The D gene is left open where the match is weak. The size field is filled for only some rows; it gives once, few, many or a size class.

D,size,V,J,CDR3,DNA
TRBD1,once,TRBV29-1,TRBJ1-2,CSVDPAEEDRTIYGYTF,TGCAGCGTTGATCCCGCGGAGGAGGACAGGACGATTTATGGCTACACCTTC
NA,NA,TRBV5-1,TRBJ1-1,CASSLEGEAEAFF,TGCGCCAGCAGCTTGGAAGGAGAGGCTGAAGCTTTCTTT
TRBD1,NA,TRBV3-1/TRBV3-2,TRBJ2-7,CASSPGQGYEQYF,TGTGCCAGCAGCCCCGGACAGGGCTACGAGCAGTACTTC
TRBD1,few,TRBV6-5,TRBJ1-5,CASSSRQGSNQPQHF,TGTGCCAGCAGTTCCCGACAGGGTAGCAATCAGCCCCAGCATTTT
NA,NA,TRBV6-6,TRBJ1-1,CASSHLLLGGPNTEAFF,TGTGCCAGCAGTCACCTCCTCTTGGGGGGGCCGAACACTGAAGCTTTCTTT
NA,NA,TRBV10-3,TRBJ1-3,CAISELSGNTIYF,TGTGCCATCAGTGAACTCTCTGGAAACACCATATATTTT
TRBD2,once,TRBV2,TRBJ2-1,CASRPRGREDNEQFF,TGTGCCAGCAGACCCCGCGGGCGGGAGGACAATGAGCAGTTCTTC
TRBD1,NA,TRBV27,TRBJ2-3,CASSSHGQGGSNTQYF,TGTGCCAGCAGTTCCCACGGACAGGGGGGATCGAATACGCAGTATTTT
NA,NA,TRBV6-6,TRBJ1-3,CASSTGFSGNTIYF,TGTGCCAGCAGCACAGGGTTCTCTGGAAACACCATATATTTT
NA,NA,TRBV28,TRBJ1-5,CASSFTLGGGQPQHF,TGTGCCAGCAGTTTCACCCTGGGGGGGGGTCAGCCCCAGCATTTT
NA,NA,TRBV6-2/TRBV6-3,TRBJ1-2,CASSPTILGGNYGYTF,TGTGCCAGCAGCCCTACCATTTTAGGAGGGAACTATGGCTACACCTTC
NA,NA,TRBV7-8,TRBJ2-7,CASSREGKGSYEQYF,TGTGCCAGCAGCCGAGAGGGTAAGGGCTCCTACGAGCAGTACTTC
NA,NA,TRBV4-2,TRBJ1-3,CASSRDGVNSGNTIYF,TGTGCCAGCAGCCGCGACGGGGTTAACTCTGGAAACACCATATATTTT
TRBD1,NA,TRBV15,TRBJ1-4,CATSTLTGAYEKLFF,TGTGCCACCAGCACCCTGACAGGGGCGTATGAAAAACTGTTTTTT
NA,once,TRBV10-3,TRBJ2-3,CAIREGGEDTQYF,TGTGCCATCAGGGAGGGGGGCGAGGATACGCAGTATTTT
TRBD1,NA,TRBV5-5,TRBJ2-2,CASSLAGTGGATGELFF,TGTGCCAGCAGCTTGGCGGGGACAGGGGGCGCAACCGGGGAGCTGTTTTTT
TRBD1,many,TRBV2,TRBJ1-3,CASKDRARNTIYF,TGTGCCAGCAAGGACAGGGCGCGAAACACCATATATTTT